This T cell receptor (beta chain) stems from a study of shared clonotypes between healthy human individuals. General study points: Sampling covered nothing but blood. Tissue TCR repertoires likely differ from those found in blood.

Regarding this clone: Its antigen remains unidentified.

The germline V gene encodes CDR1 SGHRS and CDR2 YFSETQ. The CDR3 has 14 residues. Deletions cut 0 bases from V and 3 bases from J, with 6 bases between. The protocol was immunoSEQ multiplex PCR, while the TCRdb copy is restricted to in-frame clones and leaves out a portion. The repertoire holds around 530,000 clones, with around 76% as singletons. The TCR was taken from a middle-aged woman in good health. Some clones in this sample may be carry-over from other donors' samples. The gene calls are TRBV5-1 and TRBJ2-2; D remains ambiguous. The sequenced sample consisted of PBMCs. Here the CDR3 reads CASSLGVYTGELFF. The CDR3 DNA sequence: TGCGCCAGCAGCTTGGGGGTTTACACCGGGGAGCTGTTTTTT.